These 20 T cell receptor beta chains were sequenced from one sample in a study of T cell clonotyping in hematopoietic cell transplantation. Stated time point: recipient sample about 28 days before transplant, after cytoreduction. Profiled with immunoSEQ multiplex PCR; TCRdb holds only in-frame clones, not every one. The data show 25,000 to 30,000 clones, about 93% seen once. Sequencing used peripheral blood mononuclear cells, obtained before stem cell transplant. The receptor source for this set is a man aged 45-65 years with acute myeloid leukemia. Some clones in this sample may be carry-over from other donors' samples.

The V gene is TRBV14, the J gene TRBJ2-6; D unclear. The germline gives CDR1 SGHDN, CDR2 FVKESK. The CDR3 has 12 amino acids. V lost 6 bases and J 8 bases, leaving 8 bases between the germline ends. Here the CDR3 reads CASSPLPNVLTF. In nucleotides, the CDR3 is TGTGCCAGCAGTCCCCTACCCAACGTCCTGACTTTC.

The CDR3 region is CASSFISGGGTDTQYF. DNA for the CDR3: TGTGCCAGCAGTTTTATTTCGGGAGGAGGCACAGATACGCAGTATTTT. This rearrangement joins TRBV28 to TRBJ2-3, with TRBD2 matching 7 bases. Germline V gene data show CDR1 as MDHEN and CDR2 as SYDVKM. The CDR3 totals 16 residues. The junction had 7 bases not matched to a gene; V was cut back by 3 bases and J by 1 base.

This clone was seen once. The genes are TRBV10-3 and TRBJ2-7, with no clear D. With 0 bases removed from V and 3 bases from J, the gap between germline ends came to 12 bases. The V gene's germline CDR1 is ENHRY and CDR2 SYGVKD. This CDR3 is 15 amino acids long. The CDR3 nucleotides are TGTGCCATCAGTGAGTCTACGGGCCAGATCTACGAGCAGTACTTC. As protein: CAISESTGQIYEQYF.

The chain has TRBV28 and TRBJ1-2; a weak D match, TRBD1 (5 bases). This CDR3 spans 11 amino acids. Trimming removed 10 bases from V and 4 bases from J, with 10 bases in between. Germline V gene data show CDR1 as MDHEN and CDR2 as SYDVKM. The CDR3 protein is CAISGTYGYTF. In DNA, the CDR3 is TGTGCCATCTCGGGGACCTATGGCTACACCTTC.

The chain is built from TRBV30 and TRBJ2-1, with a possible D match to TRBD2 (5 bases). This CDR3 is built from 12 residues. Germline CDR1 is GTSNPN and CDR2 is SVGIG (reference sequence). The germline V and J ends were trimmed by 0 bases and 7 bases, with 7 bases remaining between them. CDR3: CAWSVLGNEQFF. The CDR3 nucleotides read TGTGCCTGGAGTGTACTAGGGAATGAGCAGTTCTTC.

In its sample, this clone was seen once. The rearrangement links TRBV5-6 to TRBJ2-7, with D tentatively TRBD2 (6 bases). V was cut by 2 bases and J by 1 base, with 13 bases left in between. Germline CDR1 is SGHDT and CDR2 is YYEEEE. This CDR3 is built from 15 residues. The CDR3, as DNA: TGTGCCAGCAGCTTTTTGGGGGGATATTCCTACGAGCAGTACTTC. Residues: CASSFLGGYSYEQYF.

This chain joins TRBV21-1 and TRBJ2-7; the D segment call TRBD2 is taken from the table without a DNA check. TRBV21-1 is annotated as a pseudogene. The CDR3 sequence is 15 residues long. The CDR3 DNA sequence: TGTGCCAGCAGCAGTTTTCCTAGCGGGGGTTACGAGCAGTACTTC. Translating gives CASSSFPSGGYEQYF.

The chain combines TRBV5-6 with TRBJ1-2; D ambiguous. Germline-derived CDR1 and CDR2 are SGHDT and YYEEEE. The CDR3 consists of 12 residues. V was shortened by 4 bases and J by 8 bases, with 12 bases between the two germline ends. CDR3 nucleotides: TGTGCCAGCAGCCTGGCGAGCCACGGCTACACCTTC. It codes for CASSLASHGYTF.

This CDR3 reads CASSGGAGANTGELFF. The CDR3 DNA reads TGTGCCAGCAGCGGGGGCGCGGGGGCTAACACCGGGGAGCTGTTTTTT. The J gene is TRBJ2-2, the V gene TRBV9, with a tentative D call TRBD2 (7 bases). V shed 3 bases and J shed 2 bases, with 14 bases lying between them. Germline CDR1 is SGDLS and CDR2 is YYNGEE. CDR3 length equals 16 residues. Full variable domain (outside the CDR3, taken from reference TRBV9 and TRBJ2-2): DSGVTQTPKHLITATGQRVTLRCSPRSGDLSVYWYQQSLDQGLQFLIQYYNGEERAKGNILERFSAQQFPDLHSELNLSSLELGDSALYFCASSGGAGANTGELFFGEGSRLTVL.

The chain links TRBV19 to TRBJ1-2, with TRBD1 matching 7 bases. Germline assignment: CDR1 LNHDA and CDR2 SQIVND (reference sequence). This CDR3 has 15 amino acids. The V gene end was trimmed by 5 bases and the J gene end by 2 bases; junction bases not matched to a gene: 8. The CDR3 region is CASSVGDRPNYGYTF. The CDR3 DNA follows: TGTGCCAGTAGTGTAGGGGACAGACCGAACTATGGCTACACCTTC. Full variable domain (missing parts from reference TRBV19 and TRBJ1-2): DGGITQSPKYLFRKEGQNVTLSCEQNLNHDAMYWYRQDPGQGLRLIYYSQIVNDFQKGDIAEGYSVSREKKESFPLTVTSAQKNPTAFYLCASSVGDRPNYGYTFGSGTRLTVV.

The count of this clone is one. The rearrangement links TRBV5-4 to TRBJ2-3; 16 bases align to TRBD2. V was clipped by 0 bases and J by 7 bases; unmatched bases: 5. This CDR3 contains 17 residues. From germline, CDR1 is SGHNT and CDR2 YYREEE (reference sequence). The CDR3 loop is CASSLAGTSGRENTQYF. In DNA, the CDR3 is TGTGCCAGCAGCTTGGCCGGGACTAGCGGGAGGGAGAATACGCAGTATTTT.

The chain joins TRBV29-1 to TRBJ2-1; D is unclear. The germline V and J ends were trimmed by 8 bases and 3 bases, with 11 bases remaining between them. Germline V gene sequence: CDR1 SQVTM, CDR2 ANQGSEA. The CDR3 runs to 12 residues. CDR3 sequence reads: CSRTDGYNEQFF. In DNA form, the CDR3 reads TGCAGCCGAACCGACGGCTACAATGAGCAGTTCTTC.

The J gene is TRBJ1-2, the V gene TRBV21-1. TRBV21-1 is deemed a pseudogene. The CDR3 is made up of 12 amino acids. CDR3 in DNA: TGTGCCAGCACCAAGGGGGGTTATGGCTACACCTTC. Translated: CASTKGGYGYTF.

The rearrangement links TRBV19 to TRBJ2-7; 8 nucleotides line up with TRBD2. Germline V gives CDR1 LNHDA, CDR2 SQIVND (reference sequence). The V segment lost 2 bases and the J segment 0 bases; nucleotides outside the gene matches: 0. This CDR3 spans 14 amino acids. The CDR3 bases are TGTGCCAGTAGTATAAGCGGGAGCTCCTACGAGCAGTACTTC. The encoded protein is CASSISGSSYEQYF.

The CDR3 nucleotides are TGTGCCAGTAGTCCGGGGACCTTCTACGAGCAGTACTTC. It encodes CASSPGTFYEQYF. The chain recombines TRBV19 with TRBJ2-7, with D possibly called TRBD1 or TRBD2 (5 bases each). The CDR3 length is 13 residues. The V end was cut by 5 bases, the J end by 3 bases, with 11 bases between. Per the germline V gene, CDR1 is LNHDA and CDR2 is SQIVND (reference sequence).

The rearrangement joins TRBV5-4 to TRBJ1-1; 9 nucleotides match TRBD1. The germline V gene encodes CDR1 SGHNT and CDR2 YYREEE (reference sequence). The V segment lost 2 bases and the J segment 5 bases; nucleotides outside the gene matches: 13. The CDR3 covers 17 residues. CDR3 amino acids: CASSFYRGLPSGTEAFF. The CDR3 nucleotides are TGTGCCAGCAGCTTTTACAGGGGGCTTCCCTCGGGGACTGAAGCTTTCTTT.

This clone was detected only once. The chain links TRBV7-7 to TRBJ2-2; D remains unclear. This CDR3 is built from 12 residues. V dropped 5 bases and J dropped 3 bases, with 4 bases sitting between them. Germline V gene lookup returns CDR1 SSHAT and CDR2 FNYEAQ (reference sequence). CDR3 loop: CASSPDTGELFF. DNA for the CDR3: TGTGCCAGCAGCCCAGACACCGGGGAGCTGTTTTTT.

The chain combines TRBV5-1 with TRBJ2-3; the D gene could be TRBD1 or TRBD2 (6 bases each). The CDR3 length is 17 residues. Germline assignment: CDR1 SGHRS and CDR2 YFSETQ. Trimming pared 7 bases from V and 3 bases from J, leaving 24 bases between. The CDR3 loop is CASCRTARRDGTDTQYF. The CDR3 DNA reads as TGCGCCAGCTGTCGGACAGCTAGGCGGGACGGAACAGATACGCAGTATTTT.

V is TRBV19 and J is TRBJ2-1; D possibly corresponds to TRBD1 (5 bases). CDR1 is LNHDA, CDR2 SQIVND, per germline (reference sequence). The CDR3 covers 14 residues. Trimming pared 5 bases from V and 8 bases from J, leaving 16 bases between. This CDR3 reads CASSARQTRDEQFF. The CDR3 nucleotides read TGTGCCAGTAGTGCGCGACAGACCCGGGATGAGCAGTTCTTC.

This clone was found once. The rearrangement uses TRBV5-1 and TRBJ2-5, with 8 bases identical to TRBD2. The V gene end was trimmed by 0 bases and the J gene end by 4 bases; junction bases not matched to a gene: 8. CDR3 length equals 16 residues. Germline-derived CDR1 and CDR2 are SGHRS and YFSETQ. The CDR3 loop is CASSLEPGGLIETQYF. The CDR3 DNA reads TGCGCCAGCAGCTTGGAACCGGGGGGGCTAATAGAGACCCAGTACTTC.